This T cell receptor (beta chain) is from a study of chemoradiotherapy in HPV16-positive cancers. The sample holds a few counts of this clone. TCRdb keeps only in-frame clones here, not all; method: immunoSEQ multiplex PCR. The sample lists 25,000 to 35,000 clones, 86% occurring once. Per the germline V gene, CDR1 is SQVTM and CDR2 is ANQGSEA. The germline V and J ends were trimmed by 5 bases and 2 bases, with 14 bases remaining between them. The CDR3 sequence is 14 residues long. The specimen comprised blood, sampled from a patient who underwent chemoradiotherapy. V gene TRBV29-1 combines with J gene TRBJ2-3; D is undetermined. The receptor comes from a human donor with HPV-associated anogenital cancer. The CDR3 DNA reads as TGCAGCGTTAGACTTGGGGATTCCACAGATACGCAGTATTTT. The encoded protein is CSVRLGDSTDTQYF.